The next 11 T cell receptor beta chains were all read from a single sample in a study of preoperative IRX-2 immunotherapy in early breast cancer (dated by TCRdb to about 2019). The label giving this sample's treatment or condition can be read as: preoperative locoregional IRX-2 cytokine immunotherapy. The library was built by means of the immunoSEQ multiplex PCR assay. TCRdb stores this immuneACCESS table with in-frame sequences only. Part of the clones is absent; in the studies checked, under half of the shortfall reflects unresolved V genes, and no reason is known for the rest. In all, the sample holds about 89,000 clones, and 86% of those were seen once. The ten largest clones represent around 2% of the sample. The material was tumor tissue, obtained after IRX-2 immunotherapy. Receptor source: a human donor with breast cancer.

V is TRBV28 and J is TRBJ2-7; D is unresolved. Germline values: CDR1 MDHEN, CDR2 SYDVKM. The CDR3 extends over 13 amino acids. V shed 8 bases and J shed 5 bases, with 16 bases lying between them. DNA of the CDR3: TGTGCCAGCGGAGAAACCTACAGCGACGAGCAGTACTTC. Its translation is CASGETYSDEQYF.

The chain is built from TRBV5-1 and TRBJ2-3, with D uncertain. Germline loops: CDR1 SGHRS, CDR2 YFSETQ. V was pared by 7 bases and J by 3 bases, with 18 bases between. The CDR3 loop spans 15 amino acids. CDR3 sequence reads: CASVSDPRVTDTQYF. CDR3 sequence (DNA): TGCGCCAGCGTATCAGACCCTAGAGTGACAGATACGCAGTATTTT.

The J gene is TRBJ1-1, the V gene TRBV12-5, with no clear D. Germline CDR1 reads LGHNT; CDR2 reads FRNRAP. Trimming took off 5 bases at V and 1 base at J, with 5 bases between the two ends. The CDR3 has 12 amino acids. In DNA form, the CDR3 reads TGTGCTAGTGGTCTCGAGAACACTGAAGCTTTCTTT. Translation gives CASGLENTEAFF.

The rearrangement links TRBV5-1 to TRBJ2-3; D is ambiguous. Germline V lookup: CDR1 SGHRS, CDR2 YFSETQ. The CDR3 is made up of 15 amino acids. V shed 1 base and J shed 4 bases, with 13 bases lying between them. The CDR3 spells CASSLISIGADTQYF. The CDR3 nucleotides read TGCGCCAGCAGCTTGATTAGCATTGGAGCAGATACGCAGTATTTT.

The J gene is TRBJ2-5, the V gene TRBV12-5; 7 bases align to TRBD1. V trimming: 5 bases; J trimming: 2 bases; junction bases outside the gene matches: 17. Germline V gives CDR1 LGHNT, CDR2 FRNRAP. The length of the CDR3 is 18 residues. CDR3 DNA: TGTGCTAGTGGTCTCGCCATGGGACAGCCGGGTTTGCAAGAGACCCAGTACTTC. Protein: CASGLAMGQPGLQETQYF.

The chain employs TRBV6-8 and TRBJ2-5, with 7 bases fitting TRBD2. The CDR3 has 14 amino acids. Germline CDR1 is MNHGY and CDR2 is SAAAGT. V shed 10 bases and J 5 bases; nucleotides not matched to a gene: 13. Here the CDR3 reads CATTPAGSPETQYF. The CDR3 DNA sequence: TGTGCCACCACTCCAGCGGGGAGTCCGGAGACCCAGTACTTC.

The V and J genes are TRBV6-8 and TRBJ1-5, with D possibly being TRBD1 (5 bases). Between the trimmed V and J ends, which lost 8 bases and 7 bases, there was a span of 12 bases. Germline V lookup: CDR1 MNHGY, CDR2 SAAAGT. This CDR3 has 12 residues. The CDR3 coding sequence is TGTGCCAGCTTGGGGACTCACCAGCCCCAGCATTTT. It yields the protein CASLGTHQPQHF.

The CDR3 DNA is TGCGCCAGCAGCTTGTTCCGTATTCAAGACAGTAATTCACCCCTCCACTTT. Translation: CASSLFRIQDSNSPLHF. The chain couples TRBV5-1 to TRBJ1-6, with D possibly TRBD1 on 5 matching bases. The germline gives CDR1 SGHRS, CDR2 YFSETQ. Trimming took off 1 base at V and 6 bases at J, with 17 bases between the two ends. The CDR3 contains 17 residues. The complete variable domain, with remaining parts taken from reference TRBV5-1 and TRBJ1-6, reads KAGVTQTPRYLIKTRGQQVTLSCSPISGHRSVSWYQQTPGQGLQFLFEYFSETQRNKGNFPGRFSGRQFSNSRSEMNVSTLELGDSALYLCASSLFRIQDSNSPLHFGNGTRLTVT.

The chain combines TRBV30 with TRBJ2-7, with 10 bases that match TRBD2. Per the germline V gene, CDR1 is GTSNPN and CDR2 is SVGIG (reference sequence). With 3 bases clipped from V and 7 bases from J, the junction kept 18 bases outside the gene matches. CDR3 size: 17 residues. CDR3 protein: CAWSATKPLAGVGEQYF. The CDR3 DNA is TGTGCCTGGAGCGCAACAAAACCCCTAGCGGGAGTAGGGGAGCAGTACTTC. The full variable domain, in which reference TRBV30 and TRBJ2-7 provide the parts outside the CDR3, is SQTIHQWPATLVQPVGSPLSLECTVEGTSNPNLYWYRQAAGRGLQLLFYSVGIGQISSEVPQNLSASRPQDRQFILSSKKLLLSDSGFYLCAWSATKPLAGVGEQYFGPGTRLTVT.

This clone was detected only once. This chain uses TRBV14 with TRBJ2-5; 7 positions match TRBD1. CDR3 size: 19 residues. Germline CDR1 SGHDN, CDR2 FVKESK. The CDR3 DNA follows: TGTGCAGCACCGGCGGCCAAGACCCGGGACAGCCCGCCGGAGGAGACCCAGTACTTC. This gives the protein CAAPAAKTRDSPPEETQYF.

This chain connects TRBV1 to TRBJ2-7; the tabulated D call, TRBD2, remains unverified against the DNA. TRBV1 is labeled a pseudogene. CDR3 length: 14 amino acids. CDR3 amino acids: CASSQGGGYYEQYF. DNA of the CDR3: TGCGCCAGCAGCCAGGGCGGGGGGTACTACGAGCAGTACTTC.